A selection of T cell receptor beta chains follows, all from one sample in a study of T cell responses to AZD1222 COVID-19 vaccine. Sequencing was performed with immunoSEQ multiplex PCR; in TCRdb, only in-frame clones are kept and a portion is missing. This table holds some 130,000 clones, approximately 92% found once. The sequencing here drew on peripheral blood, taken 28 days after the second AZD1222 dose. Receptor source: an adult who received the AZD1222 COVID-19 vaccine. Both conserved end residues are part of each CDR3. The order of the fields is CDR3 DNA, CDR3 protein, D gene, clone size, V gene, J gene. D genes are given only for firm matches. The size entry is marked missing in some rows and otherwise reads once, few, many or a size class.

CDR3nt: TGTGCCTGGAGTGTAACCCCCTGGGGGACTGAAGCTTTCTTT; CDR3aa: CAWSVTPWGTEAFF; d_gene: .; abundance: .; v_gene: TRBV30; j_gene: TRBJ1-1
CDR3nt: TGTGCCACCAGCCCACTAGCGGGGGTCAATGAGCAGTTCTTC; CDR3aa: CATSPLAGVNEQFF; d_gene: TRBD2; abundance: .; v_gene: TRBV15; j_gene: TRBJ2-1
CDR3nt: TGTGCCAGCAGCTTAGGGGGCGGGGGCACTGAAGCTTTCTTT; CDR3aa: CASSLGGGGTEAFF; d_gene: .; abundance: .; v_gene: TRBV11-2; j_gene: TRBJ1-1
CDR3nt: TGTGCCAGCAGCTTCGTCCTCGGTTACGAGCAGTACTTC; CDR3aa: CASSFVLGYEQYF; d_gene: .; abundance: .; v_gene: TRBV7-2; j_gene: TRBJ2-7
CDR3nt: TGTGCCAGCAGTTTATCGGAGAAAAATACGCAGTATTTT; CDR3aa: CASSLSEKNTQYF; d_gene: .; abundance: .; v_gene: TRBV27; j_gene: TRBJ2-3
CDR3nt: TGTGCCAGCAGTTACGGCGGGTACAGGGGGCGCAGAGGCACTGAAGCTTTCTTT; CDR3aa: CASSYGGYRGRRGTEAFF; d_gene: TRBD1; abundance: .; v_gene: TRBV6-2/TRBV6-3; j_gene: TRBJ1-1
CDR3nt: TGTGCCATCAGTGAGTACGAGGGTCCCCCGCCCTCTGGCTATGGCTACACCTTC; CDR3aa: CAISEYEGPPPSGYGYTF; d_gene: .; abundance: .; v_gene: TRBV10-3; j_gene: TRBJ1-2
CDR3nt: TGTGCCAGTAGTATGAGGGGAAGGGTCGGTGAAAAACTGTTTTTT; CDR3aa: CASSMRGRVGEKLFF; d_gene: .; abundance: .; v_gene: TRBV19; j_gene: TRBJ1-4
CDR3nt: TGTGCCAGCAGCCCAGACACCGGGGAGCTGTTTTTT; CDR3aa: CASSPDTGELFF; d_gene: .; abundance: once; v_gene: TRBV4-2; j_gene: TRBJ2-2
CDR3nt: TGTGCCAGCAGTTACGGCAGGGGGCTTCACGAGCAGTACTTC; CDR3aa: CASSYGRGLHEQYF; d_gene: TRBD1; abundance: .; v_gene: TRBV6-5; j_gene: TRBJ2-7
CDR3nt: TGTGCCAGCAGCCAGACCCGGGTAGGCCAGCCCCAGCATTTT; CDR3aa: CASSQTRVGQPQHF; d_gene: .; abundance: .; v_gene: TRBV3-1/TRBV3-2; j_gene: TRBJ1-5
CDR3nt: TGTGCCAGCAGTGGGACAGCCTATGGCTACACCTTC; CDR3aa: CASSGTAYGYTF; d_gene: .; abundance: .; v_gene: TRBV2; j_gene: TRBJ1-2
CDR3nt: TGTGCCAGCAGCACACCTCGGGGCTACTATTGGGGCTACACCTTC; CDR3aa: CASSTPRGYYWGYTF; d_gene: .; abundance: .; v_gene: TRBV21-1; j_gene: TRBJ1-2
CDR3nt: TGTGCTAGTGGCCCCCCCCGGCGGAATGAGCAGTTCTTC; CDR3aa: CASGPPRRNEQFF; d_gene: .; abundance: .; v_gene: TRBV12-5; j_gene: TRBJ2-1
CDR3nt: TGCGCCAGCAGCCAAGAGTATAGCAATCAGCCCCAGCATTTT; CDR3aa: CASSQEYSNQPQHF; d_gene: .; abundance: .; v_gene: TRBV4-1; j_gene: TRBJ1-5
CDR3nt: TGTGCCAGCAGACGACAGCTGAGCTCCTACAATGAGCAGTTCTTC; CDR3aa: CASRRQLSSYNEQFF; d_gene: .; abundance: .; v_gene: TRBV27; j_gene: TRBJ2-1
CDR3nt: TGTGCCAGCAGCTTAGAACAAGGAGGGAGCTCCTATAATTCACCCCTCCACTTT; CDR3aa: CASSLEQGGSSYNSPLHF; d_gene: .; abundance: .; v_gene: TRBV11-3; j_gene: TRBJ1-6
CDR3nt: TGTGCCACCAGTGCCCGCGAAGAGACCCAGTACTTC; CDR3aa: CATSAREETQYF; d_gene: .; abundance: .; v_gene: TRBV24-1; j_gene: TRBJ2-5
CDR3nt: TGCGCCAGCAGCTCCCCTAGCCCGGGGGAGCAGTTCTTC; CDR3aa: CASSSPSPGEQFF; d_gene: .; abundance: .; v_gene: TRBV5-1; j_gene: TRBJ2-1
CDR3nt: TGTGCCAGCAGTGATAGGGTTTTTCCCTACGAGCAGTACTTC; CDR3aa: CASSDRVFPYEQYF; d_gene: .; abundance: .; v_gene: TRBV6-1; j_gene: TRBJ2-7
CDR3nt: TGTGCCAGCAGAAAGGACAGGGCGGCAAACACTGAAGCTTTCTTT; CDR3aa: CASRKDRAANTEAFF; d_gene: TRBD1; abundance: .; v_gene: TRBV7-9; j_gene: TRBJ1-1
CDR3nt: TGTGCCTGGAGAGGTCTGGCCGAGAAACTGTTTTTT; CDR3aa: CAWRGLAEKLFF; d_gene: .; abundance: .; v_gene: TRBV30; j_gene: TRBJ1-4
CDR3nt: TGTGCCAGCAGCCTATTGGGGCTTTACGAGCAGTACTTC; CDR3aa: CASSLLGLYEQYF; d_gene: .; abundance: .; v_gene: TRBV12-3/TRBV12-4; j_gene: TRBJ2-7
CDR3nt: TGTGCCAGCTCACCACCGAGCATGGATGAGCAGTTCTTC; CDR3aa: CASSPPSMDEQFF; d_gene: .; abundance: .; v_gene: TRBV18; j_gene: TRBJ2-1
CDR3nt: TGTGCCAGCAGTTTTTTCTGGAACACTGAAGCTTTCTTT; CDR3aa: CASSFFWNTEAFF; d_gene: .; abundance: .; v_gene: TRBV12-3/TRBV12-4; j_gene: TRBJ1-1
CDR3nt: TGTGCCAGCAGCCGGGGGGCAGAGAATGAAAAACTGTTTTTT; CDR3aa: CASSRGAENEKLFF; d_gene: .; abundance: .; v_gene: TRBV7-9; j_gene: TRBJ1-4
CDR3nt: TGTGCCAGCAGTTACTCGCGCGGTCCCTACGAGCAGTACTTC; CDR3aa: CASSYSRGPYEQYF; d_gene: .; abundance: .; v_gene: TRBV6-6; j_gene: TRBJ2-7
CDR3nt: TGTGCCAGCAGCCAAGATATCTGGGAGATGAACACCGGGGAGCTGTTTTTT; CDR3aa: CASSQDIWEMNTGELFF; d_gene: .; abundance: .; v_gene: TRBV4-2; j_gene: TRBJ2-2
CDR3nt: TGCGCCAGCAGCTTAGGGGGACAGGGGCGTGAGCAGTTCTTC; CDR3aa: CASSLGGQGREQFF; d_gene: TRBD1; abundance: once; v_gene: TRBV5-1; j_gene: TRBJ2-1
CDR3nt: TGTGCCAGCTCTCTCCCCGGGACTCCGGCCGAGCAGTACTTC; CDR3aa: CASSLPGTPAEQYF; d_gene: .; abundance: .; v_gene: TRBV18; j_gene: TRBJ2-7
CDR3nt: TGTGCCAGCAGCCAAGAAGGGACACGTGGCTACACCTTC; CDR3aa: CASSQEGTRGYTF; d_gene: .; abundance: once; v_gene: TRBV3-1/TRBV3-2; j_gene: TRBJ1-2
CDR3nt: TGTGCCAGCAGCTTGGTCTCAGGGACCGGGGAGCTGTTTTTT; CDR3aa: CASSLVSGTGELFF; d_gene: .; abundance: .; v_gene: TRBV5-6; j_gene: TRBJ2-2
CDR3nt: TGCAGTGCTAGTAAGAGGAACACTGAAGCTTTCTTT; CDR3aa: CSASKRNTEAFF; d_gene: .; abundance: .; v_gene: TRBV20-1; j_gene: TRBJ1-1
CDR3nt: TGTGCCAGCAGGCGCACTGTACAGGGGGGCTATGGCTACACCTTC; CDR3aa: CASRRTVQGGYGYTF; d_gene: TRBD1; abundance: .; v_gene: TRBV5-5; j_gene: TRBJ1-2